These 5 T cell receptor beta chains originate from one sample sequenced in a study of cytomegalovirus exposure and HLA in healthy donors. With 60 Vbeta and 13 Jbeta primers, the PCR was carried out. The assay was immunoSEQ multiplex PCR, and TCRdb's table has in-frame clones only and misses some. The sample lists 190,000 or so clones, 70% to 80% seen once, with 1.5% in the top ten. What was sequenced was PBMCs. The receptor source for this set is a girl between 10 and 17 years old in good health and CMV-seropositive.

This clone was seen more than once but under ten times. The J gene is TRBJ2-7, the V gene TRBV20-1, with a possible D match to TRBD2 (6 bases). Germline assignment: CDR1 DFQATT and CDR2 SNEGSKA (reference sequence). CDR3 length: 11 residues. The V gene lost 7 bases and the J gene lost 6 bases, with 13 bases spanning the gap. The CDR3 DNA is TGCAGTGGGCTTGGTAGCGGCGAGCAGTACTTC. It codes for CSGLGSGEQYF.

The chain employs TRBV4-3 and TRBJ2-1; 8 bases fit TRBD2. V dropped 1 base and J dropped 3; count of bases not matched to a gene: 5. The CDR3 length is 16 residues. Germline assignment: CDR1 LGHNA and CDR2 YSLEER. CDR3 sequence (DNA): TGCGCCAGCAGCCAAGTGGTAAGCGGGGGCTACAATGAGCAGTTCTTC. Its translation: CASSQVVSGGYNEQFF.

This rearrangement joins TRBV19 to TRBJ2-7; 7 bases align to TRBD1. The CDR3 contains 13 residues. CDR1 and CDR2 from the germline V gene are LNHDA and SQIVND (reference sequence). Unmatched junction bases numbered 0, after V lost 3 bases and J lost 1 base. This CDR3 reads CASSMTGSYEQYF. The DNA for the CDR3 is TGTGCCAGTAGTATGACAGGGTCCTACGAGCAGTACTTC.

V gene TRBV5-1 combines with J gene TRBJ1-2, with TRBD1 as a possible D gene (6 bases). The germline V and J ends were trimmed by 4 bases and 0 bases, with 19 bases remaining between them. The length of the CDR3 is 17 residues. The germline V gene has CDR1 SGHRS and CDR2 YFSETQ. The CDR3 coding sequence is TGCGCCAGCAGCCCCGGGGGGCCGACGGAACCTAACTATGGCTACACCTTC. It yields the protein CASSPGGPTEPNYGYTF.

The gene calls are TRBV4-1 and TRBJ1-6, with 9 bases fitting TRBD1. CDR1 MGHRA and CDR2 YSYEKL come from the germline V gene. With 3 bases clipped from V and 8 bases from J, the junction kept 8 bases outside the gene matches. The CDR3 runs 16 residues. CDR3 in DNA: TGCGCCAGCAGCCAGGGGGGGACAGGGATTGATTCACCCCTCCACTTT. It encodes CASSQGGTGIDSPLHF.